These T cell receptor beta chains were read from a single sample in a study of blood T cell repertoires in COVID-19. Method: immunoSEQ multiplex PCR; TCRdb's copy keeps in-frame clones and lacks some. The sample gives 90,000 to 150,000 clones, 65% to 90% of which show up once; roughly a tenth is in the top ten. Sequencing used peripheral blood. The receptors come from a man of 80 years or more with acute or convalescent COVID-19. CDR3s include the opening cysteine and the closing phenylalanine or tryptophan. The D gene is left open where the match is weak. The size field is filled for only some rows; it gives once, few, many or a size class.

V gene: TRBV7-2; CDR3 length: 15; clone size: NA; J gene: TRBJ1-1; D gene: NA; CDR3 DNA: TGTGCCAGCAGCTTAGCAGGTTGGAGGGTCGCTGAAGCTTTCTTT; CDR3 protein: CASSLAGWRVAEAFF
V gene: TRBV11-2; CDR3 length: 13; clone size: once; J gene: TRBJ1-4; D gene: NA; CDR3 DNA: TGTGCCAGCAGCCCGGGACTGGATGAAAAACTGTTTTTT; CDR3 protein: CASSPGLDEKLFF
V gene: TRBV12-2; CDR3 length: 16; clone size: NA; J gene: TRBJ2-1; D gene: NA; CDR3 DNA: TGTGCAAGTCGCTTAGTTAATAGCGGGGGGGCTGTTGAGCAGTTCTTC; CDR3 protein: CASRLVNSGGAVEQFF
V gene: TRBV18; CDR3 length: 14; clone size: NA; J gene: TRBJ2-7; D gene: NA; CDR3 DNA: TGTGCCAGCTCACCATACAGCTCCTATGGCGAGCAGTACTTC; CDR3 protein: CASSPYSSYGEQYF
V gene: TRBV6-4; CDR3 length: 13; clone size: NA; J gene: TRBJ1-1; D gene: TRBD1; CDR3 DNA: TGTGCCAGCAGGACGGGGACAGGGGCTGAGGCTTTCTTT; CDR3 protein: CASRTGTGAEAFF
V gene: TRBV2; CDR3 length: 12; clone size: NA; J gene: TRBJ1-5; D gene: NA; CDR3 DNA: TGTGCCAGCAGATATAGCAATCAGCCCCAGCATTTT; CDR3 protein: CASRYSNQPQHF
V gene: TRBV7-3; CDR3 length: 15; clone size: NA; J gene: TRBJ2-1; D gene: NA; CDR3 DNA: TGTGCCAGCAGCTTAACGAGGAGCTCCTACAATGAGCAGTTCTTC; CDR3 protein: CASSLTRSSYNEQFF
V gene: TRBV4-3; CDR3 length: 13; clone size: NA; J gene: TRBJ1-4; D gene: NA; CDR3 DNA: TGCGCCAGCAGCCAAGCCAGGGAAGAAAAACTGTTTTTT; CDR3 protein: CASSQAREEKLFF
V gene: TRBV6-6; CDR3 length: 14; clone size: NA; J gene: TRBJ1-3; D gene: TRBD1; CDR3 DNA: TGTGCCAGCCTTATGACAGGGACGGGAAACACCATATATTTT; CDR3 protein: CASLMTGTGNTIYF
V gene: TRBV5-1; CDR3 length: 15; clone size: NA; J gene: TRBJ2-4; D gene: TRBD1; CDR3 DNA: TGCGCCAGCAGCTCTTCGGACAGGGCCAAAAACATTCAGTACTTC; CDR3 protein: CASSSSDRAKNIQYF
V gene: TRBV18; CDR3 length: 15; clone size: once; J gene: TRBJ2-1; D gene: TRBD2; CDR3 DNA: TGTGCCAGCTCACCACCGACTAGCGGAAACAATGAGCAGTTCTTC; CDR3 protein: CASSPPTSGNNEQFF
V gene: TRBV11-2; CDR3 length: 13; clone size: few; J gene: TRBJ2-7; D gene: NA; CDR3 DNA: TGTGCCAGCAGCTTGGGGCAGACCTACGAGCAGTACTTC; CDR3 protein: CASSLGQTYEQYF
V gene: TRBV29-1; CDR3 length: 14; clone size: NA; J gene: TRBJ2-6; D gene: NA; CDR3 DNA: TGCAGCGTTCGCCGGGACTCTGGGGCCAACGTCCTGACTTTC; CDR3 protein: CSVRRDSGANVLTF
V gene: TRBV12-3/TRBV12-4; CDR3 length: 13; clone size: once; J gene: TRBJ2-7; D gene: TRBD1; CDR3 DNA: TGTGCCAGCAGTTCCTCAGGGGGCTACGAGCAGTACTTC; CDR3 protein: CASSSSGGYEQYF
V gene: TRBV28; CDR3 length: 13; clone size: NA; J gene: TRBJ2-3; D gene: TRBD2; CDR3 DNA: TGTGCCGGAAGCGGGAGAAGGACAGATACGCAGTATTTT; CDR3 protein: CAGSGRRTDTQYF
V gene: TRBV11-2; CDR3 length: 14; clone size: NA; J gene: TRBJ1-6; D gene: NA; CDR3 DNA: TGTGCCAGCAGCTTAGGCCAGTATAATTCACCCCTCCACTTT; CDR3 protein: CASSLGQYNSPLHF
V gene: TRBV2; CDR3 length: 12; clone size: NA; J gene: TRBJ2-1; D gene: NA; CDR3 DNA: TGTGCCAGCAGTTTCAGTGTGAATGAGCAGTTCTTC; CDR3 protein: CASSFSVNEQFF
V gene: TRBV7-8; CDR3 length: 15; clone size: NA; J gene: TRBJ1-2; D gene: NA; CDR3 DNA: TGTGCCAGCAGCTCGTCCCCGGGGAGGAGCTATGGCTACACCTTC; CDR3 protein: CASSSSPGRSYGYTF
V gene: TRBV27; CDR3 length: 16; clone size: NA; J gene: TRBJ2-2; D gene: TRBD2; CDR3 DNA: TGTGCCAGCAGTTTAGGGGCGGGAGGGTGGACCGGGGAGCTGTTTTTT; CDR3 protein: CASSLGAGGWTGELFF
V gene: TRBV6-5; CDR3 length: 15; clone size: NA; J gene: TRBJ1-2; D gene: TRBD1; CDR3 DNA: TGTGCCAGCAGTTACCATACAGGGGGCGCCTATGGCTACACCTTC; CDR3 protein: CASSYHTGGAYGYTF
V gene: TRBV7-9; CDR3 length: 17; clone size: NA; J gene: TRBJ1-5; D gene: NA; CDR3 DNA: TGTGCCAGCAGCCGATGGACAGCCCAATATAGCAATCAGCCCCAGCATTTT; CDR3 protein: CASSRWTAQYSNQPQHF
V gene: TRBV4-1; CDR3 length: 17; clone size: NA; J gene: TRBJ1-2; D gene: TRBD1; CDR3 DNA: TGCGCCAGCAGCCAAGACCCGGACAGGGGGCCGTTGTATGGCTACACCTTC; CDR3 protein: CASSQDPDRGPLYGYTF
V gene: TRBV2; CDR3 length: 15; clone size: NA; J gene: TRBJ1-2; D gene: TRBD1; CDR3 DNA: TGTGCCAGCATTACCGGGACAGGGGGCGCCTATGGCTACACCTTC; CDR3 protein: CASITGTGGAYGYTF
V gene: TRBV24-1; CDR3 length: 15; clone size: NA; J gene: TRBJ2-2; D gene: TRBD2; CDR3 DNA: TGTGCCACCAGACGCGCAGCGGGAGACACCGGGGAGCTGTTTTTT; CDR3 protein: CATRRAAGDTGELFF
V gene: TRBV6-6; CDR3 length: 13; clone size: NA; J gene: TRBJ2-7; D gene: NA; CDR3 DNA: TGTGCCAGCAGCCCTCAGCGGGTCTACGAGCAGTACTTC; CDR3 protein: CASSPQRVYEQYF
V gene: TRBV19; CDR3 length: 15; clone size: NA; J gene: TRBJ1-1; D gene: NA; CDR3 DNA: TGTGCCAGTAGTACCGGACTAACAGAGAACACTGAAGCTTTCTTT; CDR3 protein: CASSTGLTENTEAFF
V gene: TRBV18; CDR3 length: 13; clone size: NA; J gene: TRBJ1-1; D gene: TRBD1; CDR3 DNA: TGTGCCAGCTCGACAGGGGGTAGCACTGAAGCTTTCTTT; CDR3 protein: CASSTGGSTEAFF
V gene: TRBV4-3; CDR3 length: 19; clone size: NA; J gene: TRBJ2-1; D gene: TRBD2; CDR3 DNA: TGCGCCAGCAGCCAAGATTATTGGGGGCTAGCGGGAGGGTGGAATGAGCAGTTCTTC; CDR3 protein: CASSQDYWGLAGGWNEQFF
V gene: TRBV25-1; CDR3 length: 16; clone size: NA; J gene: TRBJ2-3; D gene: TRBD2; CDR3 DNA: TGTGCCAGCAGTTCCGGGACTAGCGGGAGTTCAGATACGCAGTATTTT; CDR3 protein: CASSSGTSGSSDTQYF
V gene: TRBV11-1; CDR3 length: 15; clone size: NA; J gene: TRBJ2-7; D gene: TRBD2; CDR3 DNA: TGTGCCAGCAGCCTAGAAGCAGCGGGGGGGTACGAGCAGTACTTC; CDR3 protein: CASSLEAAGGYEQYF
V gene: TRBV19; CDR3 length: 15; clone size: NA; J gene: TRBJ2-1; D gene: TRBD1; CDR3 DNA: TGTGCCAGTACCCCACGCCAGACAGGGGCCAATGAGCAGTTCTTC; CDR3 protein: CASTPRQTGANEQFF
V gene: TRBV28; CDR3 length: 12; clone size: NA; J gene: TRBJ1-1; D gene: NA; CDR3 DNA: TGTGCCAGCGGGCCGGGACACGTGCTTGGTTTCTTT; CDR3 protein: CASGPGHVLGFF
V gene: TRBV6-1; CDR3 length: 16; clone size: NA; J gene: TRBJ2-5; D gene: TRBD1; CDR3 DNA: TGTGCCAGCAGTGGACAGGGTCAATTGGGAAAAGAGACCCAGTACTTC; CDR3 protein: CASSGQGQLGKETQYF
V gene: TRBV5-1; CDR3 length: 16; clone size: NA; J gene: TRBJ2-1; D gene: TRBD1; CDR3 DNA: TGCGCCAGCAGTCGCGGACAGGTTAGCTCCTACAATGAGCAGTTCTTC; CDR3 protein: CASSRGQVSSYNEQFF
V gene: TRBV28; CDR3 length: 15; clone size: once; J gene: TRBJ1-2; D gene: TRBD1; CDR3 DNA: TGTGCCAGCAGTGTGATGCTGGGACAGGGCTATGGCTACACCTTC; CDR3 protein: CASSVMLGQGYGYTF
V gene: TRBV3-1/TRBV3-2; CDR3 length: 16; clone size: NA; J gene: TRBJ1-4; D gene: NA; CDR3 DNA: TGTGCCAGCAGCCAAGATATGACAGGCAAGGGGGAAAAACTGTTTTTT; CDR3 protein: CASSQDMTGKGEKLFF
V gene: TRBV11-2; CDR3 length: 14; clone size: once; J gene: TRBJ2-5; D gene: NA; CDR3 DNA: TGTGCCAGCAGCGGCGGGGGCCTCCAAGAGACCCAGTACTTC; CDR3 protein: CASSGGGLQETQYF
V gene: TRBV5-1; CDR3 length: 17; clone size: NA; J gene: TRBJ2-1; D gene: TRBD2; CDR3 DNA: TGCGCCAGCAGCTTTAGGGCTAGCGGGGGGCCGGGGGATGAGCAGTTCTTC; CDR3 protein: CASSFRASGGPGDEQFF
V gene: TRBV5-6; CDR3 length: 15; clone size: NA; J gene: TRBJ1-1; D gene: TRBD1; CDR3 DNA: TGTGCCAGCAGCAGACAGGGAAAGGGGAACACTGAAGCTTTCTTT; CDR3 protein: CASSRQGKGNTEAFF
V gene: TRBV7-9; CDR3 length: 15; clone size: few; J gene: TRBJ2-7; D gene: NA; CDR3 DNA: TGTGCCAGTCAAGATTTCGGTGGGCGAACCTACGAGCAGTACTTC; CDR3 protein: CASQDFGGRTYEQYF
V gene: TRBV6-2/TRBV6-3; CDR3 length: 16; clone size: NA; J gene: TRBJ1-5; D gene: TRBD1; CDR3 DNA: TGTGCCAGCAGCACCGGGACAGGGGCATTCAGTCAGCCCCAGCATTTT; CDR3 protein: CASSTGTGAFSQPQHF
V gene: TRBV3-1/TRBV3-2; CDR3 length: 15; clone size: NA; J gene: TRBJ1-2; D gene: NA; CDR3 DNA: TGTGCCAGCAGCCGACGGGGAGGAGGTAACTATGGCTACACCTTC; CDR3 protein: CASSRRGGGNYGYTF
V gene: TRBV7-8; CDR3 length: 12; clone size: NA; J gene: TRBJ1-3; D gene: NA; CDR3 DNA: TGTGCCAGCAGCGCGATTAGTAACACCATATATTTT; CDR3 protein: CASSAISNTIYF
V gene: TRBV5-4; CDR3 length: 15; clone size: NA; J gene: TRBJ2-7; D gene: NA; CDR3 DNA: TGTGCCAGCATCCCCGGCCCCGGGACACCTTACGAGCAGTACTTC; CDR3 protein: CASIPGPGTPYEQYF
V gene: TRBV12-5; CDR3 length: 13; clone size: few; J gene: TRBJ2-1; D gene: NA; CDR3 DNA: TGTGCTAGTGGTTACACAGGGAGGGGTGAGCAGTTCTTC; CDR3 protein: CASGYTGRGEQFF
V gene: TRBV2; CDR3 length: 14; clone size: NA; J gene: TRBJ2-3; D gene: NA; CDR3 DNA: TGTGCCACCGGGAGTAGCGGACCCGCAGATACGCAGTATTTT; CDR3 protein: CATGSSGPADTQYF
V gene: TRBV7-7; CDR3 length: 16; clone size: NA; J gene: TRBJ2-3; D gene: TRBD2; CDR3 DNA: TGTGCTAGCAGCTTGGGACTAGCGGAGGGGGCAGATACGCAGTATTTT; CDR3 protein: CASSLGLAEGADTQYF
V gene: TRBV29-1; CDR3 length: 13; clone size: NA; J gene: TRBJ2-1; D gene: TRBD2; CDR3 DNA: TGCAGCGTTGAAGGACTAGCGGGCAATGAGCAGTTCTTC; CDR3 protein: CSVEGLAGNEQFF
V gene: TRBV29-1; CDR3 length: 14; clone size: NA; J gene: TRBJ1-1; D gene: NA; CDR3 DNA: TGCAGCGTTGCATCACCGGGACAGAACACTGAAGCTTTCTTT; CDR3 protein: CSVASPGQNTEAFF